The 24 T cell receptor beta chains reported below all come from one sample, sequenced in a study of cytomegalovirus exposure and HLA in healthy donors. The primer mix had 60 Vbeta and 13 Jbeta primers. The protocol was immunoSEQ multiplex PCR, while the TCRdb copy is restricted to in-frame clones and leaves out a portion. The sample includes fewer than 200,000 clones, 83% of them seen just once. Sequences were obtained from PBMCs. The source is a man aged 35 to 55 in good health and CMV-seropositive.

V and J are TRBV30 and TRBJ1-5; 7 nucleotides align to TRBD1. This CDR3 is built from 12 residues. CDR1 GTSNPN and CDR2 SVGIG come from the germline V gene (reference sequence). V lost 8 bases, J lost 4 bases, and 5 bases stayed unmatched. CDR3 sequence reads: CAGGTANQPQHF. Here the CDR3 DNA reads TGTGCCGGGGGGACAGCTAATCAGCCCCAGCATTTT.

The V gene is TRBV6-5, the J gene TRBJ2-7, with D possibly matching TRBD2 (6 bases). CDR1 and CDR2 from the germline V gene are MNHEY and SVGAGI. CDR3 size: 11 residues. V was trimmed by 9 bases and J by 3 bases, leaving 9 bases between them. The CDR3 coding sequence is TGTGCCAGTTGGGGGGACTACGAGCAGTACTTC. Its protein product is CASWGDYEQYF.

The CDR3 coding sequence is TGTGCCAGCAGCAAGTCGACAGGGGGAAACACTGAAGCTTTCTTT. Its translation: CASSKSTGGNTEAFF. This sequence joins TRBV5-6 and TRBJ1-1; 9 positions match TRBD1. Germline-derived CDR1 and CDR2 are SGHDT and YYEEEE. The CDR3 runs to 15 residues. Trimming removed 4 bases from V and 2 bases from J; junction bases left unmatched: 6. Full variable domain (remainder filled in from reference TRBV5-6 and TRBJ1-1): DAGVTQSPTHLIKTRGQQVTLRCSPKSGHDTVSWYQQALGQGPQFIFQYYEEEERQRGNFPDRFSGHQFPNYSSELNVNALLLGDSALYLCASSKSTGGNTEAFFGQGTRLTVV.

The rearrangement joins TRBV27 to TRBJ2-1; 14 nucleotides align to TRBD2. With 5 bases clipped from V and 8 bases from J, the junction kept 11 bases outside the gene matches. Germline V gene sequence: CDR1 MNHEY, CDR2 SMNVEV (reference sequence). The CDR3 contains 17 residues. CDR3: CASSHGPGLAGVYEQFF. CDR3 bases: TGTGCCAGCAGTCACGGCCCGGGACTAGCGGGAGTCTATGAGCAGTTCTTC.

This clone is a singleton in its sample. The V and J genes are TRBV5-1 and TRBJ2-5; 8 bases map to TRBD2. From germline, CDR1 is SGHRS and CDR2 YFSETQ. V shed 3 bases, J shed 5 bases, and the junction held 6 bases outside the gene matches. The CDR3 extends over 14 amino acids. CDR3 DNA sequence: TGCGCCAGCAGCTCCGGGACTAGGGGGGAGACCCAGTACTTC. It translates to CASSSGTRGETQYF.

This clone has just a few counts. This chain joins TRBV9 and TRBJ2-2; weak D call: TRBD1 (6 bases). V was shortened by 4 bases and J by 3 bases, with 13 bases between the two germline ends. Germline-derived CDR1 and CDR2 are SGDLS and YYNGEE. This CDR3 contains 15 residues. The CDR3 protein is CASSPRDTDTGELFF. The DNA for the CDR3 is TGTGCCAGCAGCCCTAGGGACACCGACACCGGGGAGCTGTTTTTT.

A single count supports this clone. The gene calls are TRBV9 and TRBJ1-2; 8 nucleotides line up with TRBD1. CDR1 and CDR2 (germline): SGDLS, YYNGEE. With V trimmed by 0 bases and J by 9 bases, 4 bases remained unmatched. The CDR3 has 13 amino acids. The CDR3 sequence is CASSVDRGNRYTF. The CDR3 coding sequence is TGTGCCAGCAGCGTAGACAGGGGGAATCGCTACACCTTC. Drawing the rest from reference TRBV9 and TRBJ1-2, the complete variable domain is DSGVTQTPKHLITATGQRVTLRCSPRSGDLSVYWYQQSLDQGLQFLIQYYNGEERAKGNILERFSAQQFPDLHSELNLSSLELGDSALYFCASSVDRGNRYTFGSGTRLTVV.

This chain links TRBV6-1 with TRBJ1-1; D is unclear. CDR3 length: 15 residues. Germline-derived CDR1 and CDR2 are MNHNS and SASEGT. Trimming cost V 4 bases and J 0 bases, with 12 bases left between them. CDR3 DNA: TGTGCCAGCAGTGTATTACGTAGAGTGAACACTGAAGCTTTCTTT. Translation gives CASSVLRRVNTEAFF.

The chain carries TRBV9 and TRBJ1-4; 8 bases agree with TRBD1. CDR1 and CDR2 (germline): SGDLS, YYNGEE. With V trimmed by 6 bases and J by 2 bases, 3 bases remained unmatched. The CDR3 consists of 14 residues. The CDR3 reads CASNRQGTNEKLFF. The CDR3 nucleotides read TGTGCCAGCAATCGACAGGGGACTAATGAAAAACTGTTTTTT.

The chain couples TRBV6-5 to TRBJ1-2; 7 positions agree with TRBD1. The V gene's germline CDR1 is MNHEY and CDR2 SVGAGI. This CDR3 has 13 amino acids. Trimming at V came to 6 bases and at J to 4 bases, leaving 5 bases not matched to a gene. The CDR3 bases are TGTGCCAGCAGCCCGGACAGGTCCTATGGCTACACCTTC. Encoded protein: CASSPDRSYGYTF.

The chain combines TRBV10-1 with TRBJ2-4; TRBD1 might be the D (6 bases). The CDR3 contains 16 residues. V was shortened by 3 bases and J by 6 bases, with 18 bases between the two germline ends. The germline gives CDR1 WNHNN, CDR2 SYGVQD (reference sequence). The CDR3 here is CASSDPGDKSGNIQYF. CDR3 DNA: TGCGCCAGCAGTGATCCAGGGGACAAGAGCGGAAACATTCAGTACTTC.

The J gene is TRBJ2-3, the V gene TRBV2; a weak D match, TRBD2 (5 bases). The V and J ends lost 2 bases and 2 bases respectively, with 14 bases between them. The CDR3 is 16 residues long. The V gene's germline CDR1 is SNHLY and CDR2 FYNNEI. The CDR3 region is CASSEMSGGPTDTQYF. The CDR3 DNA follows: TGTGCCAGCAGTGAAATGTCTGGCGGGCCCACAGATACGCAGTATTTT.

CDR3 amino acids: CASSLVTGSDTDTQYF. The CDR3 DNA reads as TGCGCCAGCAGCTTGGTTACAGGGTCTGACACAGATACGCAGTATTTT. The chain couples TRBV5-1 to TRBJ2-3; tentative D call: TRBD1 (6 bases). Per the germline V gene, CDR1 is SGHRS and CDR2 is YFSETQ. Trimming shortened V by 0 bases and J by 2 bases, and 13 bases separated the two germline ends. This CDR3 comprises 16 residues.

V is TRBV29-1 and J is TRBJ1-2; perhaps TRBD1 as D (6 bases). Germline CDR1 is SQVTM and CDR2 is ANQGSEA. The CDR3 has 14 amino acids. The V end was cut by 6 bases, the J end by 6 bases, with 20 bases between. The CDR3 DNA reads as TGCAGCGTACCCGGACAGCCCAGGACGAATGGCTACACCTTC. The encoded protein is CSVPGQPRTNGYTF.

In this sample, this clone turned up once. This chain uses TRBV11-2 with TRBJ2-7, with TRBD1 as a possible D gene (6 bases). V shed 5 bases and J shed 2 bases, with 10 bases lying between them. This CDR3 contains 13 residues. Germline CDR1 reads SGHAT; CDR2 reads FQNNGV. The chain's CDR3 is CASSPGHTYEQYF. In DNA form, the CDR3 reads TGTGCCAGCAGCCCGGGACATACCTACGAGCAGTACTTC. The full variable domain, rest sourced from reference TRBV11-2 and TRBJ2-7, is EAGVAQSPRYKIIEKRQSVAFWCNPISGHATLYWYQQILGQGPKLLIQFQNNGVVDDSQLPKDRFSAERLKGVDSTLKIQPAKLEDSAVYLCASSPGHTYEQYFGPGTRLTVT.

The V gene is TRBV15, the J gene TRBJ2-7, with 13 bases that match TRBD2. This CDR3 comprises 16 residues. J was trimmed by 0 bases and V by 8 bases; bases with no gene match: 7. Germline CDR1 is LNHNV and CDR2 is YYDKDF (reference sequence). Written as DNA, the CDR3 is TGTGCCACCGGGACGAGGACTAGCGGGAGCTCCTACGAGCAGTACTTC. Its translation: CATGTRTSGSSYEQYF.

This clone was picked up one time. The rearrangement uses TRBV9 and TRBJ1-4; D gene uncertain. Trimming took off 4 bases at V and 8 bases at J, with 6 bases between the two ends. Germline assignment: CDR1 SGDLS and CDR2 YYNGEE. There are 11 residues in the CDR3. CDR3 sequence: CASSPGEKLFF. The CDR3 DNA sequence: TGTGCCAGCAGCCCGGGGGAAAAACTGTTTTTT.

The chain carries TRBV11-3 and TRBJ2-2; 8 bases are a match to TRBD1. CDR1 SGHNT and CDR2 YENEEA come from the germline V gene. J lost 1 base, V lost 3 bases, and 1 base had no gene match. The CDR3 runs 15 residues. CDR3 residues: CASSFGQGNTGELFF. CDR3 coding DNA: TGTGCCAGCAGCTTCGGACAGGGGAACACCGGGGAGCTGTTTTTT. The variable domain in full, with the rest retrieved from reference TRBV11-3 and TRBJ2-2, is EAGVVQSPRYKIIEKKQPVAFWCNPISGHNTLYWYLQNLGQGPELLIRYENEEAVDDSQLPKDRFSAERLKGVDSTLKIQPAELGDSAVYLCASSFGQGNTGELFFGEGSRLTVL.

V is TRBV2 and J is TRBJ2-1; D uncertain. Germline CDR1 is SNHLY and CDR2 is FYNNEI. The CDR3 consists of 11 residues. Trimming took off 4 bases at V and 9 bases at J, with 7 bases between the two ends. The DNA for the CDR3 is TGTGCCAGCAGTGGAGATACTGAGCAGTTCTTC. This gives the protein CASSGDTEQFF.

The chain couples TRBV5-1 to TRBJ2-2; D is unresolved. Between the trimmed V and J ends, which lost 0 bases and 6 bases, there was a span of 12 bases. Looked up from germline, CDR1 is SGHRS and CDR2 is YFSETQ. The length of the CDR3 is 15 residues. CDR3 in amino acids: CASSLVQVDPGELFF. In DNA, the CDR3 is TGCGCCAGCAGCTTGGTTCAGGTTGACCCCGGGGAGCTGTTTTTT.

The rearrangement joins TRBV5-1 to TRBJ2-7, with 7 bases identical to TRBD1. The CDR3 contains 15 residues. Looked up from germline, CDR1 is SGHRS and CDR2 is YFSETQ. V was clipped by 4 bases and J by 2 bases; unmatched bases: 9. CDR3 nucleotides: TGCGCCAGCAGCCCAATAGGGACAGTTCCCTACGAGCAGTACTTC. Translation: CASSPIGTVPYEQYF.

V is TRBV28 and J is TRBJ2-1, with D possibly matching TRBD2 (6 bases). Trimming took 4 bases from V and 7 from J, leaving 14 bases between them. Germline values: CDR1 MDHEN, CDR2 SYDVKM. The CDR3 runs to 14 residues. The CDR3 DNA sequence: TGTGCCAGCAGTTCGGAGGGTGCTCGGAATGAGCAGTTCTTC. Residues: CASSSEGARNEQFF. The full variable domain, with the rest looked up from reference TRBV28 and TRBJ2-1, is DVKVTQSSRYLVKRTGEKVFLECVQDMDHENMFWYRQDPGLGLRLIYFSYDVKMKEKGDIPEGYSVSREKKERFSLILESASTNQTSMYLCASSSEGARNEQFFGPGTRLTVL.

This rearrangement joins TRBV19 to TRBJ2-3; 8 nucleotides agree with TRBD1. Germline trimming cut 6 bases from V and 3 bases from J; bases unmatched to any gene: 2. The CDR3 length is 13 residues. The germline CDR1 and CDR2 sequences are LNHDA and SQIVND (reference sequence). The CDR3 region has the DNA TGTGCCAGTAGACAGGGGGGTACAGATACGCAGTATTTT. It specifies CASRQGGTDTQYF.

This chain links TRBV5-1 with TRBJ1-2, with 8 bases aligning to TRBD1. The CDR3 has 15 residues. Germline V lookup: CDR1 SGHRS, CDR2 YFSETQ. With V trimmed by 3 bases and J by 2 bases, 6 bases remained unmatched. The CDR3 DNA reads as TGCGCCAGCAGCTCGATGGGACAGGCGAACTATGGCTACACCTTC. Protein product: CASSSMGQANYGYTF.